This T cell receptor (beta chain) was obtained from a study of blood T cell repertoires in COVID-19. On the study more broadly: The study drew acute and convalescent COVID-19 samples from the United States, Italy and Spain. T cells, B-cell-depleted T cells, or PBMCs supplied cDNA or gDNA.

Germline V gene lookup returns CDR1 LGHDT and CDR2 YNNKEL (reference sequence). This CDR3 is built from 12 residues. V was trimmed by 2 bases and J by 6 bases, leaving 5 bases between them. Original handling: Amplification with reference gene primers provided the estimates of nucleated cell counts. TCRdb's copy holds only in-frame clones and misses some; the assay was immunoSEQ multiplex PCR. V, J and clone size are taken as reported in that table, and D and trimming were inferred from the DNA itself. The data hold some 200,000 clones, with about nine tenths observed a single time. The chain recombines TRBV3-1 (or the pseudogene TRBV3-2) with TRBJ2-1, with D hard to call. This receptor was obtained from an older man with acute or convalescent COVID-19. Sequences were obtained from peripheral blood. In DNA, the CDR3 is TGTGCCAGCAGCCAAAGCTCCAATGAGCAGTTCTTC. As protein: CASSQSSNEQFF.